These 4 T cell receptor beta chains share one sample of origin, sequenced in a study of glioma-infiltrating T cells. The iRepertoire nested amplicon-rescue multiplex PCR amplified TCR alpha and beta CDR3s from RNA. Each CDR3 protein is one row after TCRdb ran MiXCR on the multiplex PCR reads. The sample has more than 95,000 distinct CDR3 sequences; roughly 25% are singletons. Sequenced: glioma tissue, nonneoplastic brain tissue, or PBMCs (not recorded which). The receptors were gathered from a human donor with low-grade glioma or glioblastoma, undergoing nonglioma brain surgery, or in good health (not recorded which).

This clonotype has just a few counts. V is TRBV7-8 and J is TRBJ2-1, with 10 nucleotides matching TRBD2. V lost 2 bases to trimming and J lost 2 bases; unmatched junction nucleotides: 0. The CDR3 is 15 amino acids. The germline CDR1 and CDR2 sequences are SGHVS and FQNEAQ. The CDR3 is CASSLLAGAYNEQFF. The CDR3 DNA reads TGTGCCAGCAGCTTACTAGCGGGGGCCTACAATGAGCAGTTCTTC.

This clonotype was seen at least ten times. This chain links TRBV6-1 with TRBJ1-2, with 9 bases identical to TRBD1. Germline loops: CDR1 MNHNS, CDR2 SASEGT. This CDR3 contains 13 residues. J was trimmed by 6 bases and V by 5 bases; bases with no gene match: 4. The CDR3 protein is CASSSRQGDGYTF. In DNA form, the CDR3 reads TGTGCCAGCAGTTCCAGACAGGGGGATGGCTACACCTTC.

This CDR3 is CASRSDWTGTYGYTF. The CDR3 coding sequence is TGTGCCAGCAGGAGCGATTGGACAGGGACCTATGGCTACACCTTC. The chain has TRBV12-3 or TRBV12-4 and TRBJ1-2; 8 positions match TRBD1. J gave up 4 bases and V 6 bases, and 10 bases lay outside the gene matches. This CDR3 contains 15 residues.

In this sample, this clonotype turned up many times. This chain connects TRBV4-1 to TRBJ2-7; the D gene is possibly TRBD2 (6 bases). Germline loops: CDR1 MGHRA, CDR2 YSYEKL. Trimming took off 4 bases at V and 5 bases at J, with 15 bases between the two ends. This CDR3 contains 14 residues. The DNA of the CDR3 is TGCGCCAGCAGCCCAGGAGGGGCAAGGGACGAGCAGTACTTC. Amino acids: CASSPGGARDEQYF.